The next 19 T cell receptor beta chains were all read from a single sample in a study of cytomegalovirus exposure and HLA in healthy donors. Primers: 60 Vbeta forward and 13 Jbeta reverse. TCRdb's table, derived via immunoSEQ multiplex PCR, lists solely in-frame clones and lacks some. The data show 99,000 or so clones, 13% to 15% seen once. The specimen was PBMCs. The source is a female donor in good health and CMV-seronegative.

The genes are TRBV7-2 and TRBJ2-7; no clear D gene. From germline, CDR1 is SGHTA and CDR2 FQGNSA. V was trimmed by 1 base and J by 3 bases, leaving 4 bases between them. This CDR3 contains 12 residues. The CDR3 DNA is TGTGCCAGCAGCTTAGGGAGCTACGAGCAGTACTTC. The encoded protein is CASSLGSYEQYF.

The CDR3 loop reads CASSPGQENIQYF. The CDR3 bases are TGCGCCAGCAGCCCCGGACAGGAAAACATTCAGTACTTC. The V and J genes are TRBV4-3 and TRBJ2-4; 7 nucleotides agree with TRBD1. Germline lookup yields CDR1 LGHNA and CDR2 YSLEER. This CDR3 region has 13 residues. Trimming took 4 bases from V and 5 from J; bases not matched to a gene: 2.

This clone was detected only a few times. This chain joins TRBV6-1 and TRBJ1-1, with TRBD1 matching 10 bases. The CDR3 loop spans 14 amino acids. Per the germline V gene, CDR1 is MNHNS and CDR2 is SASEGT. The V and J ends lost 5 bases and 8 bases, in that order; junction bases with no gene match: 8. The CDR3 spells CASSQDRGTYEAFF. As DNA, the CDR3 is TGTGCCAGCAGTCAGGACAGGGGGACCTACGAAGCTTTCTTT.

This clone was counted a few times. The V gene is TRBV7-9, the J gene TRBJ2-1; 8 nucleotides agree with TRBD1. CDR1 and CDR2 (germline): SEHNR, FQNEAQ (reference sequence). There are 14 residues in the CDR3. J gave up 8 bases and V 5 bases, and 8 bases lay outside the gene matches. The CDR3 protein is CASSPRTGQDEQFF. CDR3 nucleotides: TGTGCCAGCAGCCCAAGGACAGGGCAGGATGAGCAGTTCTTC.

V is TRBV29-1 and J is TRBJ1-4; D uncertain. This CDR3 is built from 14 residues. Germline V lookup: CDR1 SQVTM, CDR2 ANQGSEA. Trimming removed 4 bases from V and 0 bases from J, with 9 bases in between. CDR3 bases: TGCAGCGTTGGACGAGGCGCAACTAATGAAAAACTGTTTTTT. It is translated as CSVGRGATNEKLFF.

This chain joins TRBV30 and TRBJ1-1; TRBD1 agrees at 9 bases. The V gene's germline CDR1 is GTSNPN and CDR2 SVGIG (reference sequence). Trimming removed 4 bases from V and 5 bases from J; junction bases left unmatched: 5. This CDR3 is 13 amino acids long. CDR3 DNA sequence: TGTGCCTGGAACACAGGGGGCGGGACTGAAGCTTTCTTT. Amino acids: CAWNTGGGTEAFF.

V and J are TRBV5-1 and TRBJ1-4; maybe TRBD1 (5 bases). Per germline, CDR1 SGHRS and CDR2 YFSETQ. Between the trimmed V and J ends, which lost 1 base and 4 bases, there was a span of 11 bases. This CDR3 region has 15 residues. The CDR3 coding sequence is TGCGCCAGCAGCTTGAATCCGGGGGATAATGAAAAACTGTTTTTT. It encodes CASSLNPGDNEKLFF.

This clone appeared a few times. The chain combines TRBV6-1 with TRBJ2-5; D perhaps matches TRBD2 (6 bases). Looked up from germline, CDR1 is MNHNS and CDR2 is SASEGT. The CDR3 has 13 amino acids. With 6 bases removed from V and 3 bases from J, the gap between germline ends came to 11 bases. The CDR3 sequence: CASRMSGEETQYF. Written as DNA, the CDR3 is TGTGCCAGCAGGATGTCGGGGGAAGAGACCCAGTACTTC.

The chain links TRBV12-5 to TRBJ1-6; 9 nucleotides line up with TRBD1. The CDR3 extends over 14 amino acids. Germline values: CDR1 LGHNT, CDR2 FRNRAP. V was clipped by 6 bases and J by 9 bases; unmatched bases: 6. For the CDR3, the DNA is TGTGCTAGTGGCTTCGGGACAGGGATTTCACCCCTCCACTTT. This gives the protein CASGFGTGISPLHF.

Ten or more counts support this clone. The chain carries TRBV5-6 and TRBJ2-5; 11 bases fit TRBD2. Losses at the gene ends were 0 bases for V and 4 bases for J; bases not matched to a gene: 2. The CDR3 runs 15 residues. The germline V gene encodes CDR1 SGHDT and CDR2 YYEEEE. This chain's CDR3 is CASSLDSGRAETQYF. DNA for the CDR3: TGTGCCAGCAGCTTGGATAGCGGGAGGGCAGAGACCCAGTACTTC.

This clone was found a few times. The rearrangement links TRBV5-1 to TRBJ1-1, with a tentative D call TRBD1 (5 bases). Trimming pared 0 bases from V and 1 base from J, leaving 10 bases between. Per germline, CDR1 SGHRS and CDR2 YFSETQ. CDR3 size: 15 residues. CDR3 in amino acids: CASSLVPGQNTEAFF. Here the CDR3 DNA reads TGCGCCAGCAGCTTGGTGCCAGGGCAGAACACTGAAGCTTTCTTT.

In its sample, this clone was seen a few times. The CDR3: CASSSPGQGDTEAFF. As DNA, the CDR3 is TGTGCCAGCAGCTCGCCGGGACAGGGGGACACTGAAGCTTTCTTT. The chain carries TRBV5-4 and TRBJ1-1, with 11 bases lining up with TRBD1. With V trimmed by 3 bases and J by 3 bases, 4 bases remained unmatched. CDR1 SGHNT and CDR2 YYREEE come from the germline V gene (reference sequence). The CDR3 covers 15 residues.

The CDR3 loop is CASSYGVVNTEAFF. The CDR3 nucleotides read TGTGCCAGCTCTTACGGGGTGGTGAACACTGAAGCTTTCTTT. This rearrangement joins TRBV18 to TRBJ1-1; D is unclear. The germline V gene encodes CDR1 KGHSH and CDR2 LQKENI. The CDR3 spans 14 residues. V lost 6 bases and J 0 bases, leaving 11 bases between the germline ends.

A few counts support this clone. The CDR3 protein is CASSQDRLSNQPQHF. The CDR3 DNA reads as TGCGCCAGCAGCCAAGACAGGCTCAGCAATCAGCCCCAGCATTTT. The chain uses TRBV4-3 and TRBJ1-5; no firm D call. Germline V lookup: CDR1 LGHNA, CDR2 YSLEER. The CDR3 has 15 residues. Trimming shortened V by 0 bases and J by 1 base, and 7 bases separated the two germline ends.

There are a few counts of this clone. The gene calls are TRBV4-3 and TRBJ2-1; TRBD2 matches at 10 bases. Losses at the gene ends were 0 bases for V and 5 bases for J; bases not matched to a gene: 10. CDR1 and CDR2 (germline): LGHNA, YSLEER. The CDR3 loop spans 18 amino acids. CDR3 sequence: CASSQDRPSGRGDNEQFF. Written as DNA, the CDR3 is TGCGCCAGCAGCCAAGATAGGCCTAGCGGGAGAGGGGACAATGAGCAGTTCTTC.

DNA for the CDR3: TGTGCCAGCAGCCAGAACACCGGGGAGCTGTTTTTT. Its protein product is CASSQNTGELFF. J is TRBJ2-2 and V is TRBV28; D not resolved. V gave up 6 bases and J gave up 1 base, with 3 bases separating them. This CDR3 is built from 12 residues. Looked up from germline, CDR1 is MDHEN and CDR2 is SYDVKM.

This clone was picked up a small number of times. This chain links TRBV6-6 with TRBJ1-1, with D perhaps TRBD1 (6 bases). Trimming took off 2 bases at V and 0 bases at J, with 10 bases between the two ends. Germline V gene lookup returns CDR1 MNHNY and CDR2 SVGAGI (reference sequence). The CDR3 extends over 15 amino acids. For the CDR3, the DNA is TGTGCCAGCAGTTACAACAGGGACATGAACACTGAAGCTTTCTTT. Translating gives CASSYNRDMNTEAFF.

The chain carries TRBV4-2 and TRBJ1-1, with TRBD1 as a possible D gene (5 bases). With 1 base removed from V and 4 bases from J, the gap between germline ends came to 13 bases. This CDR3 is 15 amino acids long. Per germline, CDR1 LGHNA and CDR2 YNFKEQ. CDR3 in DNA: TGTGCCAGCAGCCAAGCAGAGGATGGGGCCACTGAAGCTTTCTTT. Amino acid sequence: CASSQAEDGATEAFF.

The J gene is TRBJ1-3, the V gene TRBV18; D not certain. Trimming removed 4 bases at V and 0 bases at J, with 13 bases between. The CDR3 totals 16 residues. Germline CDR1 KGHSH, CDR2 LQKENI. Here the CDR3 reads CASSQSSLSSGNTIYF. CDR3 nucleotides: TGTGCCAGCTCACAATCTTCACTGAGCTCTGGAAACACCATATATTTT.